The TCR beta chain described here comes from a study of cytomegalovirus exposure and HLA in healthy donors. Worth noting for this clone: Its cognate antigen is unknown.

Amplification used 60 Vbeta primers and 13 Jbeta primers. Here immunoSEQ multiplex PCR was the method, and the copy in TCRdb shows in-frame clones only, minus some. The sample gives some 130,000 clones, roughly four fifths of which show up once; 1.2% is in the top ten. CDR1 is WNHNN, CDR2 SYGVQD, per germline (reference sequence). The CDR3 extends over 21 amino acids. J was trimmed by 5 bases and V by 1 base; bases with no gene match: 20. Findings and caveats of the study: TCR beta V segments were, for the most part, productive about 87% or about 30% of the time in an earlier analysis. Several top significant clusters appeared, in a later analysis, to be linked to common viral pathogens.

Sequenced: PBMCs. V usage is TRBV10-1 and J usage is TRBJ2-2; 9 nucleotides match TRBD2. The receptor's source is a girl aged 2 to 10 in good health and CMV-seronegative. The CDR3 coding sequence is TGCGCCAGCAGTGAGTGGGTAGCGGGAGACTTTTTTTCCGTGAAAACCGGGGAGCTGTTTTTT. This gives the protein CASSEWVAGDFFSVKTGELFF.